The source of this T cell receptor (beta chain) is a study of T cell clonotyping in hematopoietic cell transplantation. As to time point: recipient sample about 28 days before transplant, after cytoreduction. The data were produced by immunoSEQ multiplex PCR, yet TCRdb's version contains in-frame clones alone and is incomplete. The sample holds 20,000 to 30,000 clones, 65% to 90% seen once. This CDR3 is 15 amino acids long. V dropped 0 bases and J dropped 0 bases, with 9 bases sitting between them. Germline-derived CDR1 and CDR2 are SGHRS and YFSETQ. This chain connects TRBV5-1 to TRBJ1-2, with D tentatively TRBD1 (6 bases). This TCR derives from an older woman with acute myeloid leukemia. Some clones in this sample may be carry-over from other donors' samples. This material consisted of peripheral blood mononuclear cells, taken before stem cell transplant. The CDR3 DNA reads as TGCGCCAGCAGCTTGGTCCAGGGGACTAACTATGGCTACACCTTC. Protein: CASSLVQGTNYGYTF.